Described below is a single T cell receptor beta chain sequence and its context. The V gene lost 1 base and the J gene lost 2 bases, with 5 bases spanning the gap. Germline V gives CDR1 SGHAT, CDR2 FQNNGV. The CDR3 is 13 residues long. The PCR was carried out with 60 Vbeta primers and 13 Jbeta primers. The protocol was immunoSEQ multiplex PCR, while the TCRdb copy is restricted to in-frame clones and leaves out a portion. The data show roughly 70,000 clones, over 70% seen once. The data stem from a study of cytomegalovirus exposure and HLA in healthy donors. Sequencing used PBMCs. This sequence joins TRBV11-2 and TRBJ1-2, with D perhaps TRBD1 (5 bases). This receptor was obtained from a man in his 70s in good health and CMV-seronegative. CDR3 bases: TGTGCCAGCAGCTTAGGGACAAACTATGGCTACACCTTC. As protein: CASSLGTNYGYTF.